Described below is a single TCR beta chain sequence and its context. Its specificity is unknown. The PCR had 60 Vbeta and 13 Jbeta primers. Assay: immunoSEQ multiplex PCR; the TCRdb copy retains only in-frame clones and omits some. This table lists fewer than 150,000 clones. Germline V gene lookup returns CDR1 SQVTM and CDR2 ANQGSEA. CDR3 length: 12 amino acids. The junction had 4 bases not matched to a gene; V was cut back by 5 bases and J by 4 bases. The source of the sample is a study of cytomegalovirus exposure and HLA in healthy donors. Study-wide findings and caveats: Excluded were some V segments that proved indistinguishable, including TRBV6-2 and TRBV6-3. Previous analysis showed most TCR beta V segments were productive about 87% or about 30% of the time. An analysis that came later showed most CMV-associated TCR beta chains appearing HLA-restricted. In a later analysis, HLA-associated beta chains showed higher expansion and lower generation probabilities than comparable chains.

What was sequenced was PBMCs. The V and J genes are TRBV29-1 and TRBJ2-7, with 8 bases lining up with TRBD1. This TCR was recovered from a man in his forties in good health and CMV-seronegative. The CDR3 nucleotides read TGCAGCGTTAGGACAGGGCTATACGAGCAGTACTTC. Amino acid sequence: CSVRTGLYEQYF.